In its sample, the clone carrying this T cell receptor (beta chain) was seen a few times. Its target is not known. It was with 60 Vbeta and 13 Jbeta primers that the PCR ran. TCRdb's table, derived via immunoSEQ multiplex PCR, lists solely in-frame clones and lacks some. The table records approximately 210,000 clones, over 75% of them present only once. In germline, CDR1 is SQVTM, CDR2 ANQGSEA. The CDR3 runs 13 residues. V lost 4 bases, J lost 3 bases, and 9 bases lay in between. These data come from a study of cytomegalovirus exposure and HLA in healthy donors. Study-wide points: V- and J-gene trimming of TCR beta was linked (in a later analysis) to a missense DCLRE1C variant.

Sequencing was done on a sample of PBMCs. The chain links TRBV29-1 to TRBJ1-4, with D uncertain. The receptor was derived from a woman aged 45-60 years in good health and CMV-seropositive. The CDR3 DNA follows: TGCAGCGTTGGCTCCGGGTCTAATGAAAAACTGTTTTTT. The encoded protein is CSVGSGSNEKLFF.